This is a list of T cell receptor beta chains from one sample in a study of shared clonotypes between healthy human individuals. The repertoire was sequenced with immunoSEQ multiplex PCR; TCRdb's copy has only in-frame clones and lacks some. Among about 2 million clones listed, over 85% were seen once. The sequenced sample consisted of naive CD8+ T cells sorted from blood. These receptors were collected from a man between 18 and 29 years old in good health. The CDR3 runs from the conserved cysteine through the conserved F or W.

TRBJ2-7 | TRBV27 | CASSLGRSYEQYF
TRBJ2-2 | TRBV7-9 | CASTPPPQGANTGELFF
TRBJ1-2 | TRBV6-6 | CASSYSDRGEDYGYTF
TRBJ1-2 | TRBV28 | CASSFDGDGYTF
TRBJ2-5 | TRBV13 | CASSDGQGAEVETQYF
TRBJ2-1 | TRBV6-6 | CASSGLAGVGDEQFF
TRBJ1-1 | TRBV5-1 | CASTLIQGQGGGTEAFF
TRBJ2-7 | TRBV6-1 | CATPGRGYEQYF
TRBJ1-5 | TRBV4-1 | CASSQDPGQGAGQPQHF
TRBJ2-7 | TRBV4-1 | CASSQGVGQKYEQYF
TRBJ1-2 | TRBV29-1 | CSVVGTGGTYGYTF
TRBJ2-5 | TRBV5-1 | CASSPGLAGGETQYF
TRBJ2-7 | TRBV27 | CASSLSKGTVTYEQYF
TRBJ1-2 | TRBV6-5 | CASSRPNYGYTF
TRBJ1-6 | TRBV14 | CASTTQANSPLHF
TRBJ2-3 | TRBV10-1 | CASSDLGGADTQYF
TRBJ2-5 | TRBV10-3 | CAINNDRGQETQYF
TRBJ2-5 | TRBV30 | CAWSDSDRGYLKTQYF
TRBJ1-2 | TRBV28 | CASSLRTVGGGGYTF
TRBJ2-3 | TRBV11-3 | CASSGGDSGGLAGVLDTQYF
TRBJ2-7 | TRBV11-2 | CASFQGGHSYEQYF
TRBJ2-6 | TRBV9 | CASSAPGVPYSGANVLTF
TRBJ2-7 | TRBV6-1 | CASSATGLAGDEQYF
TRBJ2-5 | TRBV5-1 | CASSLFGTGAVETQYF
TRBJ1-4 | TRBV19 | CASSPDRTNEKLFF
TRBJ2-7 | TRBV7-3 | CASSPGRGYEQYF
TRBJ2-2 | TRBV29-1 | CSVGATSAGELFF
TRBJ1-1 | TRBV29-1 | CSVKTGDLLTEAFF
TRBJ2-7 | TRBV29-1 | CSVEEEGHNYYEQYF
TRBJ2-2 | TRBV28 | CASSLPLYTGELFF
TRBJ1-6 | TRBV21-1 | CASTSLLRGNSPLHF
TRBJ1-1 | TRBV27 | CASMSTGNTEAFF
TRBJ2-7 | TRBV4-1 | CASSQVPYYEQYF
TRBJ2-7 | TRBV28 | CASSTTGGDGEQYF
TRBJ2-3 | TRBV30 | CAWSVAGSTDTQYF
TRBJ2-7 | TRBV4-3 | CASSQDRSSYYEQYF
TRBJ1-4 | TRBV30 | CASQGEDEKLFF
TRBJ2-2 | TRBV7-8 | CASSLALIGSPTGELFF
TRBJ1-4 | TRBV12-5 | CASGLWGTFNEKLFF
TRBJ1-4 | TRBV10-2 | CASSKRGRENEKLFF
TRBJ1-1 | TRBV4-3 | CASSQGFGDEQGFTEAFF
TRBJ2-7 | TRBV6-1 | CASSEGTSGGYEQYF
TRBJ1-1 | TRBV5-1 | CASSSGAEAFF
TRBJ1-3 | TRBV13 | CASSLGNSYSGNTIYF
TRBJ2-7 | TRBV11-2 | CASSWEVGGLYEQYF
TRBJ1-1 | TRBV4-3 | CASSQDRGYEAFF
TRBJ1-1 | TRBV4-3 | CASSQDVGAVNTEAFF
TRBJ1-4 | TRBV9 | CASTPGGGRNEKLFF
TRBJ1-4 | TRBV15 | CATSREVGIELFF
TRBJ2-2 | TRBV4-1 | CASTKHIEGAGELFF
TRBJ1-4 | TRBV28 | CASSLYPGEATNEKLFF
TRBJ2-5 | TRBV19 | CATTQDPNQETQYF
TRBJ2-4 | TRBV6-1 | CASSEVGQLAKNIQYF
TRBJ2-2 | TRBV29-1 | CSAHADDTGELFF
TRBJ1-2 | TRBV6-5 | CASTSGTDNYGYTF
TRBJ1-1 | TRBV6-1 | CASRGPDRWDPEAFF
TRBJ2-1 | TRBV9 | CASSVGFSGMNNEQFF
TRBJ1-1 | TRBV4-1 | CASSFLKGTNTEAFF
TRBJ2-1 | TRBV6-5 | CASSFFTGGSGYEQFF
TRBJ1-2 | TRBV2 | CASLMGGARGYTF